This is a list of T cell receptor beta chains from one sample in a study of beta chain features in type 1 diabetes. TCRdb's copy holds only in-frame clones and misses some; the assay was immunoSEQ multiplex PCR. Of over 700,000 clones in the sample, about a sixth were seen once. The sample was naive CD4+ T cells from blood. Receptors were obtained from a woman between 18 and 30 years old in good health. CDR3s include the opening cysteine and the closing phenylalanine or tryptophan. The D gene is left open where the match is weak. Expanded clones get a size class; other rows say once, few or many, or leave the size out.

j_gene	v_gene	d_gene	abundance	len	CDR3nt	CDR3aa
TRBJ1-5	TRBV6-6	.	.	15	TGTGCCAGCAGTTACGTACAGGGCCTCGGTCAGCCCCAGCATTTT	CASSYVQGLGQPQHF
TRBJ1-5	TRBV4-2	.	.	17	TGTGCCAGCAGCCAAGATCAGGGACGGAGGTACAATCAGCCCCAGCATTTT	CASSQDQGRRYNQPQHF
TRBJ2-1	TRBV5-1	.	.	15	TGCGCCAGCAGCTGGCTACTAGCAGACGACAATGAGCAGTTCTTC	CASSWLLADDNEQFF
TRBJ2-2	TRBV5-6	TRBD2	.	17	TGTGCCAGCAGCTTGCCTGTATCGAGCGGGATTTCCGGGGAGCTGTTTTTT	CASSLPVSSGISGELFF
TRBJ2-1	TRBV14	.	many	16	TGTGCCAGCAGCCTGTCTGGAGAGGGAAACTACAATGAGCAGTTCTTC	CASSLSGEGNYNEQFF
TRBJ2-7	TRBV20-1	.	.	11	TGCAGTGCTGAGGGATGGACAGTTCAGTACTTC	CSAEGWTVQYF
TRBJ2-7	TRBV2	TRBD2	.	13	TGTGCCAGCATCATTAGCGGGAGTTTCGAGCAGTACTTC	CASIISGSFEQYF
TRBJ2-7	TRBV9	TRBD1	few	14	TGTGCCAGCAGCCCAAAGACAGGGTTCTACGAGCAGAACTTC	CASSPKTGFYEQNF
TRBJ2-1	TRBV20-1	.	.	11	TGCAGTGCTAGAGGGCCGAATGAGCAGTTCTTC	CSARGPNEQFF
TRBJ2-1	TRBV7-2	.	.	15	TGTGCCAGCAGCTTAGATAGCGGAGAGTACAATGAGCAGTTCTTC	CASSLDSGEYNEQFF
TRBJ1-2	TRBV18	.	.	15	TGTGCCAGCTCACCGTCAGTCTCGGGTGACTATGGCTACACCTTC	CASSPSVSGDYGYTF
TRBJ1-2	TRBV10-3	.	.	13	TGTGCCATCAGTCGGACAGAGACCATCGGCTACACCTTC	CAISRTETIGYTF
TRBJ1-5	TRBV6-6	.	.	15	TGTGCCAGCAGCCTAAGGGGAGAAGGCTGGGAGCCCCAGCATTTT	CASSLRGEGWEPQHF
TRBJ1-5	TRBV28	.	few	15	TGTGCCAGCAGTTTAGTTGTACAGATTAATCAGCCCCAGCATTTT	CASSLVVQINQPQHF
TRBJ2-1	TRBV5-6	.	.	13	TGTGCCAGCAGCTTGGGCAGGGGCCCTGAGCAGTTCTTC	CASSLGRGPEQFF
TRBJ2-1	TRBV10-3	.	.	15	TGTGCCATCAGTGAGGGCAGGGGATTGTTTAGTGAGCAGTTCTTC	CAISEGRGLFSEQFF
TRBJ1-1	TRBV7-9	.	.	14	TGTGCCAGCAGCTCAGATACACCGAACACTGAAGCTTTCTTT	CASSSDTPNTEAFF
TRBJ2-1	TRBV4-3	.	few	16	TGCGCCAGCAGCCATGGGTTCTGGGGCTCCTACAATGAGCAGTTCTTC	CASSHGFWGSYNEQFF
TRBJ1-2	TRBV6-5	.	.	12	TGTGCCAGCAGTGCAGGGACATATGGCTACACCTTC	CASSAGTYGYTF
TRBJ2-3	TRBV6-6	TRBD2	few	13	TGTGCCACCTCGGGGGGTGGTCCAGATACGCAGTATTTT	CATSGGGPDTQYF
TRBJ2-5	TRBV29-1	.	.	13	TGCAGCGTTGATTTCGTCGTACAAGAGACCCAGTACTTC	CSVDFVVQETQYF
TRBJ2-1	TRBV7-8	TRBD1	few	17	TGTGCCAGCAGCTTAGTCCCGGGACAGGGGGTGGGCTATGAGCAGTTCTTC	CASSLVPGQGVGYEQFF
TRBJ2-1	TRBV15	TRBD2	few	17	TGTGCCACCAGCAGAGATGCGGGGACTAGTTTCGTCAATGAGCAGTTCTTC	CATSRDAGTSFVNEQFF
TRBJ2-3	TRBV10-3	.	.	16	TGTGCCATCAGTGAAACCGGACAGAGAAGCACAGATACGCAGTATTTT	CAISETGQRSTDTQYF
TRBJ1-2	TRBV6-6	.	.	12	TGTGCCAGCAGGGACCGCTACTATGGCTACACCTTC	CASRDRYYGYTF
TRBJ2-1	TRBV29-1	.	few	14	TGCAGCGACCCTGGACAGGGAGGGACTCACGACCGTCTCTTC	CSDPGQGGTHDRLF
TRBJ2-7	TRBV14	.	.	14	TGTGCCAGCAGCCAAGACAGGAATTTGGGTGAGCAGTACTTC	CASSQDRNLGEQYF
TRBJ1-1	TRBV18	.	few	13	TGTGCCAGCTCATCTGGCCAGGACACTGAAGCTTTCTTT	CASSSGQDTEAFF
TRBJ2-4	TRBV4-2	.	.	15	TGTGCCAGCAGCCAAGACGGGTTTGCCAAAAACATTCAGTACTTC	CASSQDGFAKNIQYF
TRBJ2-4	TRBV19	TRBD2	.	14	TGTGCCAGTAGTACCCCGGGACTAGCTGACATTCAGTACTTC	CASSTPGLADIQYF
TRBJ2-1	TRBV15	.	.	17	TGTGCCACCAGCAGACACATCTCGGCAGGAAAGGGTAATGAGCAGTTCTTC	CATSRHISAGKGNEQFF
TRBJ2-2	TRBV7-9	.	.	13	TGTGCCAGCAGCTTACAGGGGTTCGGGGAGCTGTTTTTT	CASSLQGFGELFF
TRBJ2-1	TRBV7-9	.	.	17	TGTGCCAGCAGCCCACGCTGGGGGGAGTATCTGCAAAATGAGCAGTTCTTC	CASSPRWGEYLQNEQFF
TRBJ1-4	TRBV9	.	.	14	TGTGCCAGCAGCGTAGACCCCGTTAATGAAAAACTGTTTTTT	CASSVDPVNEKLFF
TRBJ2-1	TRBV2	TRBD1	.	12	TGTGCCAGCTCTAGGGACAGGGTGGGGCAGTTCTTC	CASSRDRVGQFF
TRBJ2-1	TRBV7-8	TRBD2	.	14	TGTGCCAGCTCCGTAGCGGGAGGCTTTAATGAGCAGTTCTTC	CASSVAGGFNEQFF
TRBJ2-5	TRBV5-1	TRBD2	.	18	TGCGCCAGCAGCTTTAGGACTAGCCGCTTCGGTGTTCAAGAGACCCAGTACTTC	CASSFRTSRFGVQETQYF
TRBJ2-5	TRBV7-2	.	few	13	TGTGCCAGCAGCTTAGCGCACCAAGAGACCCAGTACTTC	CASSLAHQETQYF
TRBJ2-3	TRBV5-1	.	.	16	TGCGCCAGCAGCTTAGGGACCACAACTTACACAGATACGCAGTATTTT	CASSLGTTTYTDTQYF
TRBJ2-5	TRBV7-3	TRBD2	.	17	TGTGCCAGCAGCCTAACCGGACTAGCGGGAGGCGCAGAGACCCAGTACTTC	CASSLTGLAGGAETQYF
TRBJ2-1	TRBV7-9	TRBD2	.	11	TGTGCCAGCAGTACTAGCGGATTGCAGTTCTTC	CASSTSGLQFF
TRBJ2-5	TRBV7-2	TRBD2	.	15	TGTGCCAGCAGCCCGACTAGCGGGAGGGCGGGTGAGCAGTACTTC	CASSPTSGRAGEQYF